This T cell receptor (beta chain) comes out of a study of cytomegalovirus exposure and HLA in healthy donors. V lost 2 bases, J lost 3 bases, and 14 bases lay in between. CDR3 length equals 15 residues. CDR1 LNHDA and CDR2 SQIVND come from the germline V gene (reference sequence). In regard to this clone: Its cognate antigen is unknown.

Whole-study findings and limits: In vitro, three CMV-associated chains proved specific for CMV antigens. The study dropped some indistinguishable V segments, TRBV6-2 and TRBV6-3 among them.

Primers for the PCR totalled 60 Vbeta and 13 Jbeta. TCRdb's copy holds only in-frame clones and misses some; the assay was immunoSEQ multiplex PCR. The sample contains 150,000 to 200,000 clones, 65% to 75% of which appear only once. Those who donated were healthy bone marrow donors. The sequencing input was PBMCs. This receptor was identified in a human donor in good health. This rearrangement joins TRBV19 to TRBJ2-7; D might be TRBD1 (5 bases). In nucleotides, the CDR3 is TGTGCCAGTAGTATACGGCCCCAGGGTAACTACGAGCAGTACTTC. Translating gives CASSIRPQGNYEQYF. Full variable domain (missing parts from reference TRBV19 and TRBJ2-7): DGGITQSPKYLFRKEGQNVTLSCEQNLNHDAMYWYRQDPGQGLRLIYYSQIVNDFQKGDIAEGYSVSREKKESFPLTVTSAQKNPTAFYLCASSIRPQGNYEQYFGPGTRLTVT.